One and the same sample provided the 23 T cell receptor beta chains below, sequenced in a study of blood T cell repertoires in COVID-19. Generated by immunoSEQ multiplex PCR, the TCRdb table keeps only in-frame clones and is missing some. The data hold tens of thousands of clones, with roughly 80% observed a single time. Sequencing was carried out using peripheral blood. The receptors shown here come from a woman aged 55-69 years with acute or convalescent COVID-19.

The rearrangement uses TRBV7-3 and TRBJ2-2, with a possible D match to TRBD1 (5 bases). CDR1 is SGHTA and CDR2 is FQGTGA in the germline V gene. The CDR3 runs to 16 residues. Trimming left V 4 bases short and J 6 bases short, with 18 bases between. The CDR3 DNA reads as TGTGCCAGCAGCTCCACGGTCCTAACAGGTTCCGGGGAGCTGTTTTTT. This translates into CASSSTVLTGSGELFF.

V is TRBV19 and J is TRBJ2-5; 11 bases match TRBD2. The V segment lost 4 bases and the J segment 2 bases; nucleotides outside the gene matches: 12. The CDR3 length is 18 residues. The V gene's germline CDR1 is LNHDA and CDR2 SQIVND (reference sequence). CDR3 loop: CASSNPVTSGSRQETQYF. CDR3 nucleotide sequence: TGTGCCAGTAGTAACCCGGTCACTAGCGGGAGCCGGCAAGAGACCCAGTACTTC.

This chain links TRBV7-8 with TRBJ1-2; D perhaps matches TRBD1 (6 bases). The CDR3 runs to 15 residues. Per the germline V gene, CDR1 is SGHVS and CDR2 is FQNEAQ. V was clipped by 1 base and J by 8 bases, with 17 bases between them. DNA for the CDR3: TGTGCCAGCAGCTTAGTTTCCCAGGGGAGTTTGGGCTACACCTTC. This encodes CASSLVSQGSLGYTF.

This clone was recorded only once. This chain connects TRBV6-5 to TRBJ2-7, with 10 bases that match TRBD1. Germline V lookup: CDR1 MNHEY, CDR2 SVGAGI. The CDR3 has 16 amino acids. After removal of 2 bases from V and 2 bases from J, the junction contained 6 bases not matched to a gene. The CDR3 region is CASSYHGTGAPYEQYF. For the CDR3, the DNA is TGTGCCAGCAGTTACCACGGGACAGGGGCCCCCTACGAGCAGTACTTC.

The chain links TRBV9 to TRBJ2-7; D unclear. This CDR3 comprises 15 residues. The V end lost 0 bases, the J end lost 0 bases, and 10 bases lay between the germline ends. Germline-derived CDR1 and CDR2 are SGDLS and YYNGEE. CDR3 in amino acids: CASSVEPQVSYEQYF. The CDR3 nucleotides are TGTGCCAGCAGCGTAGAACCGCAGGTCTCCTACGAGCAGTACTTC.

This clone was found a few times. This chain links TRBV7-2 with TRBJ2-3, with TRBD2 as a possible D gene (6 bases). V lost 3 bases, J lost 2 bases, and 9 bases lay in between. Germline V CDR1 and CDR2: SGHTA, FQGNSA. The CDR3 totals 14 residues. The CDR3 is CASSLILATDTQYF. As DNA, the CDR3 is TGTGCCAGCAGCTTGATACTAGCCACAGATACGCAGTATTTT.

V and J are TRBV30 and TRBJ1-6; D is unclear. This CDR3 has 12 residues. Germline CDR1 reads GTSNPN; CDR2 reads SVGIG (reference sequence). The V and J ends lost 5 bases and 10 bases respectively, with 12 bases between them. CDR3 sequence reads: CAWGGVSSPLHF. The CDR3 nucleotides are TGTGCCTGGGGCGGAGTCTCATCACCCCTCCACTTT.

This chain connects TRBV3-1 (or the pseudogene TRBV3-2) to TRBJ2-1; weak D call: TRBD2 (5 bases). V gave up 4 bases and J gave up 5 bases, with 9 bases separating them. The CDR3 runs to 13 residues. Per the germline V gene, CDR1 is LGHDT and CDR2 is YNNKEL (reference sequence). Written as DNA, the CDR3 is TGTGCCAGCAGCCTTGGACTCCACAATGAGCAGTTCTTC. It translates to CASSLGLHNEQFF.

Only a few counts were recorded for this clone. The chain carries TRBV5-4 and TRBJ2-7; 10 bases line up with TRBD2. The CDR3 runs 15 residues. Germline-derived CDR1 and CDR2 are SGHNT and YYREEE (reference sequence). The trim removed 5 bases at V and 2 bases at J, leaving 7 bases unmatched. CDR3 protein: CASRAQLAGTYEQYF. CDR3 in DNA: TGTGCCAGCAGGGCCCAACTAGCGGGGACCTACGAGCAGTACTTC. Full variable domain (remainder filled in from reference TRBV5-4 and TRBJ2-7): ETGVTQSPTHLIKTRGQQVTLRCSSQSGHNTVSWYQQALGQGPQFIFQYYREEENGRGNFPPRFSGLQFPNYSSELNVNALELDDSALYLCASRAQLAGTYEQYFGPGTRLTVT.

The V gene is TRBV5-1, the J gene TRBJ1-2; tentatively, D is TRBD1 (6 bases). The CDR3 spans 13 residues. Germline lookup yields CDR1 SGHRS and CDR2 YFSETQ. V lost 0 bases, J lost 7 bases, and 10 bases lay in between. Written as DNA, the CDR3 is TGCGCCAGCAGCTTGGAGTGGGGGCTTGGCTACACCTTC. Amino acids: CASSLEWGLGYTF.

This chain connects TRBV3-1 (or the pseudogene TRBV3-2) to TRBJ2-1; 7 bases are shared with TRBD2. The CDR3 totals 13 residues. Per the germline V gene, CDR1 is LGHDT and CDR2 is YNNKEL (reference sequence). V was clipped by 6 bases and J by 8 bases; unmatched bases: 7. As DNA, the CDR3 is TGTGCCAGCAGTCGCGGGGAGGGATATGAGCAGTTCTTC. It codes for CASSRGEGYEQFF.

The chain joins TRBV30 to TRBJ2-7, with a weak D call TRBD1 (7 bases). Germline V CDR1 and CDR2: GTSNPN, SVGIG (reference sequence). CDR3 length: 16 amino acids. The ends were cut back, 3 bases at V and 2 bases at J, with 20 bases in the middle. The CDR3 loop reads CAWRTPGGTEAYEQYF. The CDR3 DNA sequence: TGTGCCTGGAGAACACCAGGGGGGACAGAAGCCTACGAGCAGTACTTC.

The chain's CDR3 is CASSLQGSGRYNEQFF. The CDR3 nucleotides read TGTGCCAGCAGCCTACAGGGTAGCGGGAGATACAATGAGCAGTTCTTC. The V gene is TRBV7-3, the J gene TRBJ2-1; TRBD2 agrees at 9 bases. The CDR3 is 16 residues long. Germline assignment: CDR1 SGHTA and CDR2 FQGTGA. V dropped 5 bases and J dropped 4; count of bases not matched to a gene: 9.

CDR3 nucleotides: TGTGCCAGCAGTTACTCGGTCCGGGAATCTAATGAAAAACTGTTTTTT. It encodes CASSYSVRESNEKLFF. This chain links TRBV6-5 with TRBJ1-4; D is uncertain. Germline-derived CDR1 and CDR2 are MNHEY and SVGAGI. This CDR3 is built from 16 residues. V was clipped by 0 bases and J by 3 bases, with 11 bases between them.

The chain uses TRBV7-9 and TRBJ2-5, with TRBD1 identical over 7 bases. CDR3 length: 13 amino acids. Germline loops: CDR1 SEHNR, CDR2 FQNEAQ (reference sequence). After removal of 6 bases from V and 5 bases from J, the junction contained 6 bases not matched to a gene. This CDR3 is CASRSTGQETQYF. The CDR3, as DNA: TGTGCCAGCAGGTCGACAGGGCAGGAGACCCAGTACTTC.

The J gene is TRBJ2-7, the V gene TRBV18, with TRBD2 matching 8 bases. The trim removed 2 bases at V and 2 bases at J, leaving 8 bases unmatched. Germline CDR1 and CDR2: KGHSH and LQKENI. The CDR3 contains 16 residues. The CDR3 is CASSPGLAGGTYEQYF. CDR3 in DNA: TGTGCCAGCTCACCAGGACTCGCGGGAGGAACCTACGAGCAGTACTTC.

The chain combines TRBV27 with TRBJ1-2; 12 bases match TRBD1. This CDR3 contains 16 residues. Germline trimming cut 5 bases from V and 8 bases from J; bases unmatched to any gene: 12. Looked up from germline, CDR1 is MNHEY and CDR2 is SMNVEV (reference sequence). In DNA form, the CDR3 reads TGTGCCAGCAGTCACGGGACAGGGGGCCGAACGAGAGGCTACACCTTC. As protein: CASSHGTGGRTRGYTF.

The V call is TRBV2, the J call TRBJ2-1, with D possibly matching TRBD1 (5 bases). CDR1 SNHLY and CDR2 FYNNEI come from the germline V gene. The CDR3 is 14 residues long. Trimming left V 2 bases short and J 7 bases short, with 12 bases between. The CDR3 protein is CASSEQGAGNEQFF. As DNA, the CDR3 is TGTGCCAGCAGTGAACAAGGGGCAGGGAATGAGCAGTTCTTC.

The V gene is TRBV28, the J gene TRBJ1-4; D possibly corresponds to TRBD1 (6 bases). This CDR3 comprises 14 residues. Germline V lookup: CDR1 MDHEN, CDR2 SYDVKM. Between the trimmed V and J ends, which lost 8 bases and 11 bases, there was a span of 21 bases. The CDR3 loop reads CASCGGAIRDKLFF. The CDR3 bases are TGTGCCAGCTGTGGGGGGGCTATACGAGATAAACTGTTTTTT.

CDR3: CASSLTGGVDTQYF. Written as DNA, the CDR3 is TGTGCCAGCAGCTTAACGGGGGGCGTAGATACGCAGTATTTT. The V and J genes are TRBV7-2 and TRBJ2-3; D perhaps matches TRBD2 (7 bases). Trimming left V 2 bases short and J 5 bases short, with 11 bases between. The CDR3 is 14 residues long. The germline V gene encodes CDR1 SGHTA and CDR2 FQGNSA.

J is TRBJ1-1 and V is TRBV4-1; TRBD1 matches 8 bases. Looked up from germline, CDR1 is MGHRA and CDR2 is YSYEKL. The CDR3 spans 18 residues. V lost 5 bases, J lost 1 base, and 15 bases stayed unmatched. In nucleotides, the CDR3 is TGCGCCAGCAGCAAGGGAGGGCTTAGGACAGGGTCGAACACTGAAGCTTTCTTT. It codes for CASSKGGLRTGSNTEAFF.

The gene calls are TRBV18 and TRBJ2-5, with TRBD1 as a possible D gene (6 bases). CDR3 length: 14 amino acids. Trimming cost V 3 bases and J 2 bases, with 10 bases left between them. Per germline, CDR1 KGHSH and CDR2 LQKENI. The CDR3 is CASSPGAEQETQYF. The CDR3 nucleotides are TGTGCCAGCTCACCGGGGGCAGAGCAAGAGACCCAGTACTTC. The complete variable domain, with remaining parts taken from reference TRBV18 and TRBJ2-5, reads NAGVMQNPRHLVRRRGQEARLRCSPMKGHSHVYWYRQLPEEGLKFMVYLQKENIIDESGMPKERFSAEFPKEGPSILRIQQVVRGDSAAYFCASSPGAEQETQYFGPGTRLLVL.

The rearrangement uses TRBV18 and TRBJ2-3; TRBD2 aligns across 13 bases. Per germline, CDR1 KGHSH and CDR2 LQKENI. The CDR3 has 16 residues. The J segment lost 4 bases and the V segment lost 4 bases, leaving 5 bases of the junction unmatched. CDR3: CASSLRTSGSADTQYF. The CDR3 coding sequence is TGTGCCAGCTCACTCCGGACTAGCGGGAGTGCAGATACGCAGTATTTT.